The rows below give T cell receptor beta chains drawn from one sample of a study of cytomegalovirus exposure and HLA in healthy donors. Repertoires were generated with immunoSEQ multiplex PCR, while TCRdb's copy carries only in-frame clones and drops some. The sample holds about 250,000 clones, about 90% seen once. The sample taken for sequencing was PBMCs. All receptors come from a man aged 18 to 35 in good health and CMV-seropositive. The CDR3 runs from the conserved cysteine through the conserved F or W. The D gene is left open where the match is weak. Size is omitted from some rows. Given values are once, few, many or a class for expanded clones.

D,J,V,size,CDR3,DNA
NA,TRBJ1-2,TRBV19,few,CASSQGWYGYTF,TGTGCCAGTAGTCAGGGTTGGTATGGCTACACCTTC
TRBD1,TRBJ1-1,TRBV19,NA,CASRPGQGPTEAFF,TGTGCCAGTAGACCGGGACAGGGGCCCACTGAAGCTTTCTTT
NA,TRBJ2-4,TRBV2,NA,CASRSFTTNIQYF,TGTGCCAGCAGGTCGTTCACCACGAACATTCAGTACTTC
TRBD1,TRBJ2-1,TRBV4-1,NA,CASSPRQGRNGNEQFF,TGCGCCAGCAGCCCCCGACAGGGAAGGAACGGCAATGAGCAGTTCTTC
TRBD1,TRBJ2-4,TRBV27,NA,CASSPPPGTGHIQYF,TGTGCCAGCAGTCCACCGCCGGGGACAGGTCACATTCAGTACTTC
NA,TRBJ2-7,TRBV5-6,NA,CASSETGGGGRSYEQYF,TGTGCCAGCAGCGAAACCGGTGGGGGCGGGAGATCCTACGAGCAGTACTTC
TRBD1,TRBJ2-2,TRBV6-6,NA,CASRPTGGTGELFF,TGTGCCAGCAGGCCCACAGGGGGGACCGGGGAGCTGTTTTTT
TRBD1,TRBJ2-2,TRBV11-2,NA,CASSFAGGTGQVTGELFF,TGTGCCAGCAGTTTTGCCGGGGGGACAGGGCAAGTCACCGGGGAGCTGTTTTTT
NA,TRBJ1-1,TRBV27,few,CASSHLTGGVNTEAFF,TGTGCCAGCAGTCACCTCACGGGGGGGGTGAACACTGAAGCTTTCTTT
TRBD1,TRBJ1-1,TRBV6-5,NA,CASSPRGRVEAFF,TGTGCCAGCAGTCCTAGGGGGCGGGTTGAAGCTTTCTTT